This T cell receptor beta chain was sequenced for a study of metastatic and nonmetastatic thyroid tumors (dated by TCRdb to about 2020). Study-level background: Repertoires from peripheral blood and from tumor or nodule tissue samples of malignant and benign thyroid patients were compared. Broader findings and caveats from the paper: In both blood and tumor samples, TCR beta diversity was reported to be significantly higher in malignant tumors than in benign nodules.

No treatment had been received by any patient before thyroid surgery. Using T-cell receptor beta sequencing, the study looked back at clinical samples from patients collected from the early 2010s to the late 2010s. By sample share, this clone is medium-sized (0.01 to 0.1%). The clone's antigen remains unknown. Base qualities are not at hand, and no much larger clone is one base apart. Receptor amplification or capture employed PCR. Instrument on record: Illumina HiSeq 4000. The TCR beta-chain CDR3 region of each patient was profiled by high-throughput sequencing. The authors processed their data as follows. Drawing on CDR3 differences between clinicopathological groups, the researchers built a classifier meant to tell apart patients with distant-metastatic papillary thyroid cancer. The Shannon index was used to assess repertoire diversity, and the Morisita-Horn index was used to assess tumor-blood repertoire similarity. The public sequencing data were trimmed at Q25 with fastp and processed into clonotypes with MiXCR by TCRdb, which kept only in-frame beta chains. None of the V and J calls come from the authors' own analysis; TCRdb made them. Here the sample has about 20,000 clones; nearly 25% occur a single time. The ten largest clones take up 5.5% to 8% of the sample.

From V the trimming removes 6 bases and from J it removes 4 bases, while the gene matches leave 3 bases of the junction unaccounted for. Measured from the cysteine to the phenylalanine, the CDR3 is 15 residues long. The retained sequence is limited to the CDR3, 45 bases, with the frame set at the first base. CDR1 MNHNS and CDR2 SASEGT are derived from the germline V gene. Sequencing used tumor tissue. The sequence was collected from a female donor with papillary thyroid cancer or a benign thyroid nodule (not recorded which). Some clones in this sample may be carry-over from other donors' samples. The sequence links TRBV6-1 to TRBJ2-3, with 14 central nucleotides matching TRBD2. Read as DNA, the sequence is TGTGCCAGCAGCGGGGGACTAGCGGGAGCAGATACGCAGTATTTT. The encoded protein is CASSGGLAGADTQYF.